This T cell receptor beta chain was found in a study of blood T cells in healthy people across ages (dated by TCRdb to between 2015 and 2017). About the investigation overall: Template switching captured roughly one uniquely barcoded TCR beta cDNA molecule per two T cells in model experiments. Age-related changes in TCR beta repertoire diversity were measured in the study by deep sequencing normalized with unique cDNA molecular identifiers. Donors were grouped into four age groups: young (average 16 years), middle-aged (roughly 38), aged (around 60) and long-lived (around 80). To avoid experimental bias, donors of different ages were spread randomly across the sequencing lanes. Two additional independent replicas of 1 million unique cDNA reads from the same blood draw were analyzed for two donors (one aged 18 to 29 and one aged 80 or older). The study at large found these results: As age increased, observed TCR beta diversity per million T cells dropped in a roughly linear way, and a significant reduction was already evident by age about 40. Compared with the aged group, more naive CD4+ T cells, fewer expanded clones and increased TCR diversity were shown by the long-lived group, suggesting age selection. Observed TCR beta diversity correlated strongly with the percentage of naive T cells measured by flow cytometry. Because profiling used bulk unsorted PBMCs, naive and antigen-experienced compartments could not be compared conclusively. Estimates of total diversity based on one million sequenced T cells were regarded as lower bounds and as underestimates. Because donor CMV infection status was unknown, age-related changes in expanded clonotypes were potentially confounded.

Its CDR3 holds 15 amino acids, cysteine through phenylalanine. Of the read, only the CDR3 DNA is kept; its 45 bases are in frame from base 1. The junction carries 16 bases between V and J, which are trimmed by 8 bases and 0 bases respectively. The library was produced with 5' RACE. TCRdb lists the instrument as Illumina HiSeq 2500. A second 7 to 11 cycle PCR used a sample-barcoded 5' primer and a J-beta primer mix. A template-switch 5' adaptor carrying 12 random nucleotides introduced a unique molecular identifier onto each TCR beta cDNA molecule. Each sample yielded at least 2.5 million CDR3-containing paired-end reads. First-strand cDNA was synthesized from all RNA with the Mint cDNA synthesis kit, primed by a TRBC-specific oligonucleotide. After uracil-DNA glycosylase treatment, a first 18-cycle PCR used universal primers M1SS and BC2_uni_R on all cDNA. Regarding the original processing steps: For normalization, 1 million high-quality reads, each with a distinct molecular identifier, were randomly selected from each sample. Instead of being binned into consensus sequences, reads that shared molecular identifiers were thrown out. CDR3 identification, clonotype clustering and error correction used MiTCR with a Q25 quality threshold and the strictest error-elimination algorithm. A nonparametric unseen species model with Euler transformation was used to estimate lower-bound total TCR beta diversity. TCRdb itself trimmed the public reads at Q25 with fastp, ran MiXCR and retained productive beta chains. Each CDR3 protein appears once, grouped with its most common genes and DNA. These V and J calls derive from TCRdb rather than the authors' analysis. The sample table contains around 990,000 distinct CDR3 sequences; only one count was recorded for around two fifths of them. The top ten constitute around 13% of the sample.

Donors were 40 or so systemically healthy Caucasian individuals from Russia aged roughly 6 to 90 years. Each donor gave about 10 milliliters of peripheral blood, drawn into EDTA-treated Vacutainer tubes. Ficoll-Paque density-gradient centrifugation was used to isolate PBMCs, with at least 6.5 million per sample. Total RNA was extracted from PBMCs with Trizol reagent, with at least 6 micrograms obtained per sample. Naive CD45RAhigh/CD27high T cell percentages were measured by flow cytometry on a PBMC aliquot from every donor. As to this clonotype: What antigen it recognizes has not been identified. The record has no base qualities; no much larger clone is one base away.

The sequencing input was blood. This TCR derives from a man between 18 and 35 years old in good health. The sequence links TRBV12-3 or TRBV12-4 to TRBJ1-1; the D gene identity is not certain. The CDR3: CASLPGPFMNTEAFF. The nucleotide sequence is TGTGCCAGCCTCCCCGGGCCCTTCATGAACACTGAAGCTTTCTTT.